Below, 32 T cell receptor beta chains from the same sample are listed, as sequenced in a study of blood T cell repertoires in COVID-19. Sequencing used immunoSEQ multiplex PCR; TCRdb keeps in-frame clones, though not all of them. The data contain some 200,000 clones, 92% of them singletons. Sequenced input: peripheral blood. These receptors all stem from a man aged 25-45 years with acute or convalescent COVID-19.

This clone has only one observation. The gene calls are TRBV19 and TRBJ2-3; perhaps TRBD2 as D (6 bases). Germline assignment: CDR1 LNHDA and CDR2 SQIVND (reference sequence). This CDR3 contains 15 residues. V was shortened by 0 bases and J by 1 base, with 8 bases between the two germline ends. As DNA, the CDR3 is TGTGCCAGTAGTATAGAGGCTAGCGGCACAGATACGCAGTATTTT. This translates into CASSIEASGTDTQYF.

There are a few counts of this clone. This chain connects TRBV10-1 to TRBJ2-3; weak D call: TRBD2 (5 bases). The CDR3 runs 13 residues. Germline CDR1 is WNHNN and CDR2 is SYGVQD (reference sequence). Deletions cut 3 bases from V and 7 bases from J, with 11 bases between. The CDR3 loop is CASSESSLYTQYF. The CDR3 DNA reads TGCGCCAGCAGTGAATCTAGCCTGTATACGCAGTATTTT.

J is TRBJ1-4 and V is TRBV11-2, with D hard to call. The germline V and J ends were trimmed by 4 bases and 0 bases, with 15 bases remaining between them. The length of the CDR3 is 17 residues. The germline V gene encodes CDR1 SGHAT and CDR2 FQNNGV. This CDR3 reads CASSYADKKTTNEKLFF. The CDR3 DNA sequence: TGTGCCAGCAGCTATGCGGATAAAAAGACAACTAATGAAAAACTGTTTTTT. The whole variable domain, remainder taken from reference TRBV11-2 and TRBJ1-4, is EAGVAQSPRYKIIEKRQSVAFWCNPISGHATLYWYQQILGQGPKLLIQFQNNGVVDDSQLPKDRFSAERLKGVDSTLKIQPAKLEDSAVYLCASSYADKKTTNEKLFFGSGTQLSVL.

The rearrangement links TRBV30 to TRBJ1-2; D remains unclear. Per the germline V gene, CDR1 is GTSNPN and CDR2 is SVGIG (reference sequence). Trimming shortened V by 4 bases and J by 3 bases, and 15 bases separated the two germline ends. The CDR3 is 14 residues long. CDR3 amino acids: CAWKAPGGYYGYTF. The CDR3 bases are TGTGCCTGGAAGGCGCCGGGAGGCTACTATGGCTACACCTTC. The full variable domain, with the rest looked up from reference TRBV30 and TRBJ1-2, is SQTIHQWPATLVQPVGSPLSLECTVEGTSNPNLYWYRQAAGRGLQLLFYSVGIGQISSEVPQNLSASRPQDRQFILSSKKLLLSDSGFYLCAWKAPGGYYGYTFGSGTRLTVV.

The chain is built from TRBV4-1 and TRBJ2-3; D gene uncertain. This CDR3 spans 14 amino acids. Per germline, CDR1 MGHRA and CDR2 YSYEKL. Trimming cost V 0 bases and J 6 bases, with 10 bases left between them. The DNA for the CDR3 is TGCGCCAGCAGCCAAGACCTAGGCGCGGATACGCAGTATTTT. Protein: CASSQDLGADTQYF.

This clone was detected once. This chain joins TRBV7-9 and TRBJ2-7; 11 nucleotides match TRBD2. The trim removed 1 base at V and 6 bases at J, leaving 5 bases unmatched. Germline V gene data show CDR1 as SEHNR and CDR2 as FQNEAQ (reference sequence). The CDR3 has 15 residues. CDR3 protein: CASSLELAGVGEQYF. The CDR3 nucleotides are TGTGCCAGCAGCTTAGAACTAGCGGGAGTAGGCGAGCAGTACTTC.

The rearrangement links TRBV7-9 to TRBJ2-7; no clear D gene. Trimming shortened V by 1 base and J by 1 base, and 5 bases separated the two germline ends. CDR3 size: 13 residues. Looked up from germline, CDR1 is SEHNR and CDR2 is FQNEAQ (reference sequence). CDR3 sequence reads: CASSLEESYEQYF. The CDR3, as DNA: TGTGCCAGCAGCTTAGAGGAGTCCTACGAGCAGTACTTC.

The chain couples TRBV4-1 to TRBJ2-7; D gene uncertain. There are 13 residues in the CDR3. Per germline, CDR1 MGHRA and CDR2 YSYEKL. Trimming pared 0 bases from V and 4 bases from J, leaving 7 bases between. The CDR3 nucleotides read TGCGCCAGCAGCCAAGATACAGTTTACGAGCAGTACTTC. It translates to CASSQDTVYEQYF.

The chain couples TRBV7-9 to TRBJ1-2; 8 nucleotides line up with TRBD1. Germline V gene lookup returns CDR1 SEHNR and CDR2 FQNEAQ (reference sequence). The length of the CDR3 is 12 residues. Here the CDR3 DNA reads TGTGTCCAGGGGGCGGTCGGAGGTGGCTACACCTTC. Its translation: CVQGAVGGGYTF.

The V gene is TRBV10-3, the J gene TRBJ2-7, with 8 positions matching TRBD2. The CDR3 is 12 amino acids. V dropped 5 bases and J dropped 6; count of bases not matched to a gene: 3. The germline CDR1 and CDR2 sequences are ENHRY and SYGVKD. In DNA, the CDR3 is TGTGCCATCAGTTTCAGCGGGAGCGAGCAGTACTTC. Protein: CAISFSGSEQYF.

The chain carries TRBV7-9 and TRBJ2-6; 9 bases match TRBD1. Germline V gene data show CDR1 as SEHNR and CDR2 as FQNEAQ (reference sequence). V dropped 5 bases and J dropped 4; count of bases not matched to a gene: 12. The CDR3 covers 18 residues. The CDR3 DNA is TGTGCCAGCAGCCCTGGATCCGGGACAGGGATAGGGGCCAACGTCCTGACTTTC. Its protein is CASSPGSGTGIGANVLTF.

CDR3 region: CASSGSTGHYGYTF. Here the CDR3 DNA reads TGTGCCAGTAGTGGGTCGACAGGCCACTATGGCTACACCTTC. This chain links TRBV19 with TRBJ1-2, with D possibly being TRBD1 (6 bases). CDR1 is LNHDA and CDR2 is SQIVND in the germline V gene (reference sequence). This CDR3 contains 14 residues. The V and J ends lost 5 bases and 3 bases respectively, with 13 bases between them.

The chain is built from TRBV11-3 and TRBJ2-3; 7 positions agree with TRBD2. V gave up 5 bases and J gave up 3 bases; unmatched junction bases: 8. CDR1 is SGHNT and CDR2 is YENEEA in the germline V gene. The CDR3 is 15 residues long. For the CDR3, the DNA is TGTGCCAGCAGCCAGGCGGGAGCGGGGACAGATACGCAGTATTTT. Its protein is CASSQAGAGTDTQYF.

The chain links TRBV30 to TRBJ1-3; TRBD1 might be the D (6 bases). The V and J ends lost 1 base and 4 bases respectively, with 11 bases between them. CDR1 and CDR2 (germline): GTSNPN, SVGIG (reference sequence). This CDR3 contains 14 residues. The CDR3 DNA reads as TGTGCCTGGAGTGGAGGGGGGGGCGGAAACACCATATATTTT. It specifies CAWSGGGGGNTIYF.

This chain joins TRBV27 and TRBJ2-7; 8 nucleotides match TRBD1. The V segment lost 1 base and the J segment 3 bases; nucleotides outside the gene matches: 17. The CDR3 contains 19 residues. Germline CDR1 is MNHEY and CDR2 is SMNVEV (reference sequence). In DNA form, the CDR3 reads TGTGCCAGCAGTTTATTAGCGCAATCAGGGACAGGAGCTTACTACGAGCAGTACTTC. This sequence encodes CASSLLAQSGTGAYYEQYF.

The J gene is TRBJ1-2, the V gene TRBV7-2; perhaps TRBD1 as D (6 bases). The CDR3 runs 15 residues. Trimming removed 5 bases from V and 1 base from J, with 14 bases in between. The V gene's germline CDR1 is SGHTA and CDR2 FQGNSA. The CDR3 loop is CASSLSPQGNYGYTF. CDR3 DNA sequence: TGTGCCAGCAGCCTCTCCCCACAGGGTAACTATGGCTACACCTTC.

This rearrangement joins TRBV3-1 (or the pseudogene TRBV3-2) to TRBJ2-5, with TRBD1 identical over 8 bases. J gave up 5 bases and V 0 bases, and 14 bases lay outside the gene matches. Germline loops: CDR1 LGHDT, CDR2 YNNKEL (reference sequence). This CDR3 comprises 18 residues. The CDR3 loop is CASSQERSGTGPQETQYF. The CDR3 region has the DNA TGTGCCAGCAGCCAAGAAAGATCGGGGACAGGACCTCAGGAGACCCAGTACTTC.

The J gene is TRBJ1-5, the V gene TRBV28; D not certain. This CDR3 spans 16 amino acids. The germline gives CDR1 MDHEN, CDR2 SYDVKM. Trimming removed 0 bases from V and 2 bases from J, with 11 bases in between. The CDR3 sequence: CASSLWGPWGNQPQHF. CDR3 in DNA: TGTGCCAGCAGTTTATGGGGCCCATGGGGCAATCAGCCCCAGCATTTT. The full variable domain, completed using reference TRBV28 and TRBJ1-5, is DVKVTQSSRYLVKRTGEKVFLECVQDMDHENMFWYRQDPGLGLRLIYFSYDVKMKEKGDIPEGYSVSREKKERFSLILESASTNQTSMYLCASSLWGPWGNQPQHFGDGTRLSIL.

The CDR3 DNA is TGTGCCAGCTCACCACTTCCGGGAGGTCTCACCGGGGAGCTGTTTTTT. It yields the protein CASSPLPGGLTGELFF. The chain has TRBV18 and TRBJ2-2, with 7 bases aligning to TRBD2. Germline V lookup: CDR1 KGHSH, CDR2 LQKENI. The ends lost 1 base at V and 4 bases at J; junction bases unmatched: 6. The CDR3 is 16 residues long.

V and J are TRBV7-9 and TRBJ1-4, with D uncertain. The CDR3 extends over 14 amino acids. Trimming left V 3 bases short and J 1 base short, with 6 bases between. From germline, CDR1 is SEHNR and CDR2 FQNEAQ (reference sequence). This chain's CDR3 is CASSLEQTNEKLFF. Here the CDR3 DNA reads TGTGCCAGCAGCTTGGAGCAAACTAATGAAAAACTGTTTTTT. The full variable domain, its missing parts supplied by reference TRBV7-9 and TRBJ1-4, is DTGVSQNPRHKITKRGQNVTFRCDPISEHNRLYWYRQTLGQGPEFLTYFQNEAQLEKSRLLSDRFSAERPKGSFSTLEIQRTEQGDSAMYLCASSLEQTNEKLFFGSGTQLSVL.

The V call is TRBV4-1, the J call TRBJ2-2, with a possible D match to TRBD2 (5 bases). The CDR3 consists of 15 residues. Germline V gene sequence: CDR1 MGHRA, CDR2 YSYEKL. With 1 base removed from V and 2 bases from J, the gap between germline ends came to 8 bases. In DNA, the CDR3 is TGCGCCAGCAGCCAAGCGGCGGGTAACACCGGGGAGCTGTTTTTT. Translated, it gives CASSQAAGNTGELFF.

The V and J genes are TRBV27 and TRBJ2-3; TRBD2 agrees at 11 bases. The CDR3 extends over 19 amino acids. V lost 0 bases, J lost 0 bases, and 8 bases stayed unmatched. Germline loops: CDR1 MNHEY, CDR2 SMNVEV (reference sequence). The DNA of the CDR3 is TGTGCCAGCAGTTTATCACGGACTAGCGGGTTAATTAGCACAGATACGCAGTATTTT. It translates to CASSLSRTSGLISTDTQYF.

The rearrangement uses TRBV3-1 (or the pseudogene TRBV3-2) and TRBJ1-2; maybe TRBD1 (5 bases). From germline, CDR1 is LGHDT and CDR2 YNNKEL (reference sequence). Trimming stripped 1 base from V and 0 bases from J, with 9 bases between. This CDR3 has 15 amino acids. For the CDR3, the DNA is TGTGCCAGCAGCCAAGCACAGGTTACTAACTATGGCTACACCTTC. The encoded protein is CASSQAQVTNYGYTF.

V is TRBV15 and J is TRBJ2-3; possibly TRBD1 for D (7 bases). The V end was cut by 9 bases, the J end by 4 bases, with 20 bases between. The CDR3 totals 15 residues. Germline CDR1 is LNHNV and CDR2 is YYDKDF (reference sequence). Here the CDR3 reads CATSSPSRGADTQYF. In DNA form, the CDR3 reads TGTGCCACAAGCTCCCCGTCCAGGGGGGCAGATACGCAGTATTTT.

The J gene is TRBJ2-3, the V gene TRBV6-4; 11 nucleotides agree with TRBD1. With V trimmed by 2 bases and J by 6 bases, 4 bases remained unmatched. The CDR3 totals 15 residues. Germline values: CDR1 MRHNA, CDR2 SNTAGT. The CDR3: CASSDGQGAWDTQYF. The CDR3, as DNA: TGTGCCAGCAGTGACGGACAGGGGGCGTGGGATACGCAGTATTTT.

V usage is TRBV14 and J usage is TRBJ1-2; the D gene is possibly TRBD1 (5 bases). This CDR3 is 13 amino acids long. Deletions cut 2 bases from V and 6 bases from J, with 10 bases between. The germline CDR1 and CDR2 sequences are SGHDN and FVKESK. CDR3 amino acids: CASSQRAGHGYTF. CDR3 nucleotides: TGTGCCAGCAGCCAACGCGCAGGGCATGGCTACACCTTC.

The CDR3 DNA reads TGTGCTAGTGGTTTCCCCACACCCCGACAGGTCTACCAAGAGACCCAGTACTTC. Translation: CASGFPTPRQVYQETQYF. This chain joins TRBV12-5 and TRBJ2-5, with a weak D call TRBD1 (6 bases). Between the trimmed V and J ends, which lost 3 bases and 0 bases, there was a span of 20 bases. This CDR3 has 18 residues. CDR1 and CDR2 (germline): LGHNT, FRNRAP.

This rearrangement joins TRBV3-1 (or the pseudogene TRBV3-2) to TRBJ1-2, with D unresolved. Germline V gene data show CDR1 as LGHDT and CDR2 as YNNKEL (reference sequence). Trimming removed 3 bases from V and 6 bases from J, with 20 bases in between. The CDR3 has 16 amino acids. The CDR3 coding sequence is TGTGCCAGCAGCCATTCAAGTCTCAGCACCAGGCATGGCTACACCTTC. Translation gives CASSHSSLSTRHGYTF.

The chain is built from TRBV5-1 and TRBJ2-1; possible D gene TRBD1, 6 bases. Trimming removed 0 bases from V and 9 bases from J, with 10 bases in between. The CDR3 consists of 13 residues. Germline V gene lookup returns CDR1 SGHRS and CDR2 YFSETQ. This CDR3 reads CASSLVGGPEQFF. The CDR3 DNA follows: TGCGCCAGCAGCTTGGTAGGGGGACCTGAGCAGTTCTTC.

The chain uses TRBV4-1 and TRBJ1-5; 8 bases fit TRBD1. The V and J ends lost 2 bases and 7 bases, in that order; junction bases with no gene match: 10. The germline gives CDR1 MGHRA, CDR2 YSYEKL. The CDR3 runs to 16 residues. The CDR3 reads CASSQLSTGAGQPQHF. The CDR3 coding sequence is TGCGCCAGCAGCCAACTATCGACAGGGGCGGGGCAGCCCCAGCATTTT.

V is TRBV27 and J is TRBJ2-7, with a tentative D call TRBD2 (5 bases). CDR1 MNHEY and CDR2 SMNVEV come from the germline V gene (reference sequence). Trimming pared 6 bases from V and 11 bases from J, leaving 20 bases between. The CDR3 is 13 residues long. The CDR3 reads CASSNYRREFKYF. CDR3 nucleotides: TGTGCCAGCAGCAATTACCGCCGGGAATTTAAGTACTTC.

This chain connects TRBV10-1 to TRBJ2-5; TRBD2 aligns across 8 bases. Germline V gene sequence: CDR1 WNHNN, CDR2 SYGVQD (reference sequence). This CDR3 is 20 amino acids long. Losses at the gene ends were 8 bases for V and 1 base for J; bases not matched to a gene: 24. The CDR3 sequence: CASRSLVVVARLATQETQYF. The CDR3, as DNA: TGCGCCAGCCGCTCCCTTGTCGTCGTCGCTAGACTAGCGACCCAAGAGACCCAGTACTTC.